The 25 T cell receptor beta chains given below trace back to one sample, sequenced in a study of blood T cell repertoires in COVID-19. Data came from immunoSEQ multiplex PCR; TCRdb stores just in-frame clones and leaves some out. Counted here are tens of thousands of clones, around 88% occurring once; the ten biggest clones make up approximately 1.9%. Sequenced input: peripheral blood. The receptors shown here come from a woman over 75 with active or convalescent COVID-19.

The table lists this clone with a count of one. The gene calls are TRBV5-4 and TRBJ2-5; TRBD2 agrees at 10 bases. This CDR3 is 20 amino acids long. V shed 6 bases and J 4 bases; nucleotides not matched to a gene: 24. Germline values: CDR1 SGHNT, CDR2 YYREEE (reference sequence). CDR3 protein: CASTLSSGGRASGRRETQYF. The CDR3 nucleotides are TGTGCCAGCACCTTAAGTAGCGGGGGACGGGCTAGCGGGAGAAGAGAGACCCAGTACTTC.

The chain carries TRBV14 and TRBJ2-7; the D gene is possibly TRBD2 (5 bases). Looked up from germline, CDR1 is SGHDN and CDR2 is FVKESK. The CDR3 has 13 residues. V lost 1 base to trimming and J lost 9 bases, with 13 bases between them. The CDR3 loop reads CASSQAQASGQYF. Written as DNA, the CDR3 is TGTGCCAGCAGCCAAGCCCAGGCCAGCGGGCAGTACTTC.

The V and J genes are TRBV6-4 and TRBJ2-4, with TRBD1 as a possible D gene (7 bases). Trimming took off 4 bases at V and 0 bases at J, with 13 bases between the two ends. Germline values: CDR1 MRHNA, CDR2 SNTAGT. CDR3 length equals 16 residues. CDR3 protein: CASSGPRGVAKNIQYF. CDR3 DNA sequence: TGTGCCAGCAGTGGTCCCAGGGGGGTAGCCAAAAACATTCAGTACTTC.

V gene TRBV29-1 combines with J gene TRBJ2-7; possibly TRBD2 for D (5 bases). Germline V gene lookup returns CDR1 SQVTM and CDR2 ANQGSEA. This CDR3 contains 11 residues. Trimming took 8 bases from V and 4 from J, leaving 12 bases between them. CDR3 sequence (DNA): TGCAGCACCCGAACGGGATACGAGCAGTACTTC. Residues: CSTRTGYEQYF.

V is TRBV18 and J is TRBJ2-7, with 9 bases lining up with TRBD1. The CDR3 has 16 residues. J was trimmed by 5 bases and V by 4 bases; bases with no gene match: 12. CDR1 and CDR2 (germline): KGHSH, LQKENI. This CDR3 is CASSLSTGGYLHEQYF. CDR3 nucleotides: TGTGCCAGCTCACTGTCGACAGGGGGTTACTTACACGAGCAGTACTTC.

The chain employs TRBV12-3 or TRBV12-4 and TRBJ1-2; the D gene is possibly TRBD1 (5 bases). V was shortened by 5 bases and J by 2 bases, with 9 bases between the two germline ends. The CDR3 sequence is 13 residues long. This CDR3 reads CASSPRVNYGYTF. The CDR3, as DNA: TGTGCCAGCAGTCCCAGGGTGAACTATGGCTACACCTTC.

The CDR3 sequence: CASSSRYQYSNQPQHF. DNA for the CDR3: TGTGCCAGCAGTTCCCGATATCAGTATAGCAATCAGCCCCAGCATTTT. V is TRBV6-5 and J is TRBJ1-5, with D unresolved. Trimming stripped 4 bases from V and 0 bases from J, with 13 bases between. CDR3 length equals 16 residues. Germline lookup yields CDR1 MNHEY and CDR2 SVGAGI.

The chain has TRBV5-1 and TRBJ2-7; 8 nucleotides line up with TRBD1. V dropped 4 bases and J dropped 4; count of bases not matched to a gene: 10. The CDR3 has 15 residues. Germline lookup yields CDR1 SGHRS and CDR2 YFSETQ. The DNA for the CDR3 is TGCGCCAGCAGCGAACCCGGGACAGGAGTGTACGAGCAGTACTTC. This sequence encodes CASSEPGTGVYEQYF.

This chain connects TRBV11-2 to TRBJ1-2; D may be TRBD1 (5 bases). Trimming stripped 6 bases from V and 4 bases from J, with 15 bases between. Germline CDR1 and CDR2: SGHAT and FQNNGV. The CDR3 totals 14 residues. CDR3 DNA sequence: TGTGCCAGCAGTCGCCAGGGTGGCGCCTATGGCTACACCTTC. The encoded protein is CASSRQGGAYGYTF.

J is TRBJ1-2 and V is TRBV6-5; D remains ambiguous. Germline V CDR1 and CDR2: MNHEY, SVGAGI. The CDR3 consists of 14 residues. V lost 3 bases and J lost 7, with 15 bases in between. CDR3 in DNA: TGTGCCAGCAGTTATACTGCAGCGCTTCGTGGCTACACCTTC. Its translation: CASSYTAALRGYTF.

The J gene is TRBJ2-3, the V gene TRBV5-1; 9 bases are shared with TRBD2. The junction had 7 bases not matched to a gene; V was cut back by 2 bases and J by 6 bases. The germline CDR1 and CDR2 sequences are SGHRS and YFSETQ. The CDR3 is 15 residues long. CDR3 DNA sequence: TGCGCCAGCAGCTTATTTGAGCGGGGGGAGGATACGCAGTATTTT. Protein product: CASSLFERGEDTQYF.

The rearrangement joins TRBV7-6 to TRBJ1-1; TRBD1 matches at 7 bases. Germline CDR1 and CDR2: SGHVS and FNYEAQ. V shed 4 bases and J 0 bases; nucleotides not matched to a gene: 5. The CDR3 covers 15 residues. CDR3 coding DNA: TGTGCCAGCAGCTCACAGGACAGGTTGAACACTGAAGCTTTCTTT. The encoded protein is CASSSQDRLNTEAFF.

The J gene is TRBJ1-3, the V gene TRBV5-4; maybe TRBD1 (6 bases). The V gene lost 2 bases and the J gene lost 8 bases, with 11 bases spanning the gap. This CDR3 is 13 amino acids long. The V gene's germline CDR1 is SGHNT and CDR2 YYREEE (reference sequence). CDR3 in amino acids: CASSFFRGHTIYF. The CDR3, as DNA: TGTGCCAGCAGCTTTTTCAGGGGTCACACCATATATTTT.

The J gene is TRBJ1-5, the V gene TRBV7-2, with 10 bases fitting TRBD1. The CDR3 is 13 amino acids. Germline trimming cut 7 bases from V and 7 bases from J; bases unmatched to any gene: 4. Germline CDR1 is SGHTA and CDR2 is FQGNSA. This chain's CDR3 is CASNDRGQQPQHF. As DNA, the CDR3 is TGTGCCAGCAACGACAGGGGGCAACAGCCCCAGCATTTT.

DNA for the CDR3: TGTGCCAGCAGCCTTATGGGCAGGGGAAATAATTCACCCCTCCACTTT. This codes for CASSLMGRGNNSPLHF. The chain is built from TRBV7-2 and TRBJ1-6; the D gene is possibly TRBD1 (6 bases). V was cut by 5 bases and J by 5 bases, with 16 bases left in between. The CDR3 sequence is 16 residues long. Germline V gene data show CDR1 as SGHTA and CDR2 as FQGNSA. Full variable domain (missing parts from reference TRBV7-2 and TRBJ1-6): GAGVSQSPSNKVTEKGKDVELRCDPISGHTALYWYRQSLGQGLEFLIYFQGNSAPDKSGLPSDRFSAERTGGSVSTLTIQRTQQEDSAVYLCASSLMGRGNNSPLHFGNGTRLTVT.

The V call is TRBV5-1, the J call TRBJ1-1; no clear D. The CDR3 contains 15 residues. Between the trimmed V and J ends, which lost 0 bases and 4 bases, there was a span of 13 bases. The germline V gene encodes CDR1 SGHRS and CDR2 YFSETQ. This CDR3 is CASSLAIVGVTEAFF. CDR3 nucleotides: TGCGCCAGCAGCTTGGCTATAGTCGGGGTCACTGAAGCTTTCTTT.

The chain couples TRBV27 to TRBJ1-2; TRBD1 agrees at 10 bases. Germline values: CDR1 MNHEY, CDR2 SMNVEV (reference sequence). The CDR3 runs to 18 residues. J gave up 7 bases and V 0 bases, and 14 bases lay outside the gene matches. CDR3: CASSLSGDRGVGWGGYTF. The CDR3 DNA is TGTGCCAGCAGTTTATCCGGGGACAGGGGCGTTGGATGGGGTGGCTACACCTTC.

CDR3: CASSTWTGFYEQYF. CDR3 DNA: TGTGCCAGCAGTACCTGGACAGGGTTCTACGAGCAGTACTTC. V gene TRBV27 combines with J gene TRBJ2-7; 8 nucleotides align to TRBD1. Looked up from germline, CDR1 is MNHEY and CDR2 is SMNVEV (reference sequence). The CDR3 contains 14 residues. The junction had 6 bases not matched to a gene; V was cut back by 5 bases and J by 3 bases.

The rearrangement joins TRBV13 to TRBJ2-7; tentative D call: TRBD2 (5 bases). The CDR3 is 14 residues long. The ends were cut back, 5 bases at V and 2 bases at J, with 13 bases in the middle. CDR1 PRHDT and CDR2 FYEKMQ come from the germline V gene (reference sequence). The CDR3 is CASSQDTRPYEQYF. CDR3 DNA: TGTGCCAGCAGCCAGGATACTAGACCCTACGAGCAGTACTTC.

The chain joins TRBV11-2 to TRBJ2-5; 7 bases agree with TRBD2. V gave up 1 base and J gave up 6 bases; unmatched junction bases: 5. Germline lookup yields CDR1 SGHAT and CDR2 FQNNGV. This CDR3 comprises 14 residues. CDR3 in amino acids: CASSLGREGKTQYF. The CDR3 DNA is TGTGCCAGCAGCTTAGGGAGGGAGGGAAAGACCCAGTACTTC.

V and J are TRBV10-1 and TRBJ2-3; D is uncertain. CDR3 length equals 14 residues. Deletions cut 0 bases from V and 5 bases from J, with 9 bases between. Germline lookup yields CDR1 WNHNN and CDR2 SYGVQD (reference sequence). CDR3: CASSESFAGDTQYF. The CDR3 coding sequence is TGCGCCAGCAGTGAGTCCTTTGCAGGAGATACGCAGTATTTT.

The V gene is TRBV2, the J gene TRBJ2-7, with TRBD1 matching 11 bases. Unmatched junction bases numbered 12, after V lost 5 bases and J lost 9 bases. CDR1 and CDR2 from the germline V gene are SNHLY and FYNNEI. CDR3 length: 15 amino acids. CDR3 loop: CASSNPGQGDRGQYF. The CDR3 nucleotides are TGTGCCAGCAGTAACCCGGGACAGGGGGACCGTGGGCAGTACTTC.

The chain joins TRBV11-3 to TRBJ2-1; TRBD2 matches at 16 bases. CDR3 length: 18 amino acids. The ends lost 5 bases at V and 8 bases at J; junction bases unmatched: 12. Germline V gene lookup returns CDR1 SGHNT and CDR2 YENEEA. CDR3 sequence reads: CASSRSKGLAGGADEQFF. DNA of the CDR3: TGTGCCAGCAGCCGAAGTAAGGGACTAGCGGGGGGGGCGGATGAGCAGTTCTTC.

The V gene is TRBV6-4, the J gene TRBJ2-1; 7 nucleotides align to TRBD1. Per germline, CDR1 MRHNA and CDR2 SNTAGT. After removal of 0 bases from V and 0 bases from J, the junction contained 5 bases not matched to a gene. The CDR3 is 17 amino acids. CDR3 coding DNA: TGTGCCAGCAGTGACTCCGAGACAGGGAGCTCCTACAATGAGCAGTTCTTC. This gives the protein CASSDSETGSSYNEQFF.

This clone appeared once. The chain has TRBV10-2 and TRBJ1-2; no firm D call. The V end was cut by 3 bases, the J end by 4 bases, with 9 bases between. Germline values: CDR1 WSHSY, CDR2 SAAADI. CDR3 size: 13 residues. The CDR3 spells CASSEELVYGYTF. The CDR3 coding sequence is TGCGCCAGCAGTGAAGAACTTGTCTATGGCTACACCTTC.